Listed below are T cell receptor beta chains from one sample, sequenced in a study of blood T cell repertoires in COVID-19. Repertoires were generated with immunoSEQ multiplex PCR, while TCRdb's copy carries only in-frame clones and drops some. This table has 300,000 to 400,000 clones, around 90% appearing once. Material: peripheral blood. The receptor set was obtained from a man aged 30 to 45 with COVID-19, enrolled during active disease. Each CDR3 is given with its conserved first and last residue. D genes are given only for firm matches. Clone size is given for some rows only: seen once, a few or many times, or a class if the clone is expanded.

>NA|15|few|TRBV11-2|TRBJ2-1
TGTGCCAGCAGCTTAGAAGGGGGGGCCTACAATGAGCAGTTCTTC
CASSLEGGAYNEQFF
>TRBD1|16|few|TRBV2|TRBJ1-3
TGTGCCAGCAGTGCCTTACAGGGGCCCTCTGGAAACACCATATATTTT
CASSALQGPSGNTIYF
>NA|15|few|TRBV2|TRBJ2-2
TGTGCCAGCATGTCGGGGGAAAAGGTGCCCGGGGAGCTGTTTTTT
CASMSGEKVPGELFF
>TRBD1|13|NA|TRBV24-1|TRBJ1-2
TGTGCCACCAGTGACGGGACAGCATTAGGCTACACCTTC
CATSDGTALGYTF
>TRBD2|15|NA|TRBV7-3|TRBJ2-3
TGTGCCAGCAGCCCCCAAGCGGGAGCCTCAGATACGCAGTATTTT
CASSPQAGASDTQYF
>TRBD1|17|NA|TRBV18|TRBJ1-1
TGTGCCAGCTCACCACCCTTGACAGGGCGTAGGAGCACTGAAGCTTTCTTT
CASSPPLTGRRSTEAFF
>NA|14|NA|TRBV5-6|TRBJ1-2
TGTGCCAGCAGCCCCCCGGACAGCGCTTATGGCTACACCTTC
CASSPPDSAYGYTF
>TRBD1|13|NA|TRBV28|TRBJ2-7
TGTGCCAGCAGTTTCTCGGACAGGGGCAAGCAGTACTTC
CASSFSDRGKQYF
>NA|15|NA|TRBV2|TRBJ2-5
TGTGCCAGCAGTGAAGCGCTAGCAGTCTCTGAGACCCAGTACTTC
CASSEALAVSETQYF
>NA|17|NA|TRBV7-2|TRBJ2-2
TGTGCCAGCAGCCCCGCCGGCAGGGGTACAGTAAGCGGGGAGCTGTTTTTT
CASSPAGRGTVSGELFF
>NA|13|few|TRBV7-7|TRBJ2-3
TGTGCCAGCAGTTCCTCTCCGGCAGATACGCAGTATTTT
CASSSSPADTQYF
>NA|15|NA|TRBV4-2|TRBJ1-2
TGTGCCAGCAGCCAAGATCGGCCCAGGGAGGGCGGCTACACCTTC
CASSQDRPREGGYTF
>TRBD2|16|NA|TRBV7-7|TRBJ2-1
TGTGCCAGCAGCTCCCAACAGGCTAGCGGGATCAATGAGCAGTTCTTC
CASSSQQASGINEQFF
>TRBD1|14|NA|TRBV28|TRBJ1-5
TGTGCCATACAGCCGGGACAGGTACGTCAGCCCCAGCATTTT
CAIQPGQVRQPQHF
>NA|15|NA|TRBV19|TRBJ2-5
TGTGCCAGTAGTATTCAGGGGTTGGGACAAGAGACCCAGTACTTC
CASSIQGLGQETQYF
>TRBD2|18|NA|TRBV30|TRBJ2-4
TGTGCCTGGACCACCACTAGCGTCCCTCCTCTAGCCAAAAACATTCAGTACTTC
CAWTTTSVPPLAKNIQYF
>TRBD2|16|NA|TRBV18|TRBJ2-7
TGTGCCAGCTCACCACCGACGGGAGGCTTCTCCTACGAGCAGTACTTC
CASSPPTGGFSYEQYF
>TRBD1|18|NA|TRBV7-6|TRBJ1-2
TGTGCCAGCAGCCTTCAACAGGGGTATGGAACGATTAACTATGGCTACACCTTC
CASSLQQGYGTINYGYTF
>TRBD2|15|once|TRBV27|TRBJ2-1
TGTGCCAGCAGTGTGGGACTAGCGGGAGGGGCTGAGCAGTTCTTC
CASSVGLAGGAEQFF
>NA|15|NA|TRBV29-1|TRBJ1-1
TGCAGCGTTGAAAAGTGGGGAGGACAGAACACTGAAGCTTTCTTT
CSVEKWGGQNTEAFF